This record looks at one T cell receptor beta chain sequence and its context. The antigen it binds to is not known. No much larger clone is present one base from it, and per-base qualities are unavailable. The same CDR3 can be traced to other DNA sequences in this sample. The method behind the library was the immunoSEQ multiplex PCR assay. For the multiplex PCR, a mixture combining 60 forward primers for TCR Vbeta segments and 13 reverse primers for TCR Jbeta segments was used. The CDR3 region of rearranged TCR beta genes was amplified from genomic DNA by a multiplex PCR assay. The amplified TCR beta libraries were sequenced on the Illumina HiSeq System as 87-base-pair reads. In the original analysis: Across the 640 or so repertoires, a later analysis counted roughly 77 million unique TCR beta chains, 9 million to 14 million of which were shared by at least two donors. Raw reads were error-corrected and collapsed into unique sequences by a nearest-neighbor algorithm in which closely related sequences were merged to remove PCR and sequencing errors. V, D and J gene segments were assigned by aligning CDR3 sequences to IMGT reference sequences. For a sequence to be retained, a match of at least six nucleotides to both a V gene segment and a J gene segment was required. Rearrangements were called productive when the CDR3 lacked stop codons and stayed in frame with V and J; all others were non-productive. CDR3 was defined by IMGT convention, running from the second conserved V-encoded cysteine to the conserved J-encoded phenylalanine. The earlier analysis of about 590 of the donors excluded sequences that lacked an unambiguous match to a single V gene segment. In an earlier analysis of about 590 of the donors, a V segment was called functional when productive rearrangements were above 56.7%, and segregating when the standard deviation between donors exceeded 5%. To diagnose cytomegalovirus status from the catalog of TCR beta chain sequences, a statistical classification framework was built. In a later analysis, TCR nucleotide sequences were compared against IMGT/GENE-DB human TR gene sequences so that V and J genes could be assigned. A later analysis assigned CDR3 sequences and most-parsimonious VDJ recombination scenarios with the TCRdist pipeline. In a later analysis, every TCR beta chain was defined by the combination of its CDR3 amino acid sequence and its V-gene family, and reads without a unique V-gene family were dropped. In a later analysis, approximately 590 highly shared, low-generation-probability nucleotide sequences were removed to address suspected cross-contamination and a sequencing artifact. For each public chain, a later analysis derived a clonal expansion index from normalized ranks of inferred template counts within each repertoire. A later analysis computed generation probabilities with a VDJ recombination model fitted to out-of-frame rearrangements, and checked the results against IGoR. A later analysis scored TCR-TCR, TCR-HLA and TCR-CMV co-occurrence with hypergeometric tests, applying a repertoire-size bias correction to TCR pairs. A later analysis estimated false discovery rates by permuting HLA or CMV assignments 20 times. In a later analysis, co-occurring TCRs were grouped using DBSCAN, with TCRdist sequence similarity added in when clustering inside HLA-allele-positive subsets. For co-occurrence clustering, repertoires with fewer than 30,000 or more than 120,000 public chains were excluded, along with several repertoires with anomalous nucleotide sharing. In its TCRdb copy, this immuneACCESS table keeps in-frame sequences only and misses some clones. Where compared with another copy, unresolved V genes explain less than half of these, and the others have no known cause. V and J calls and clone size are as listed in that table; D and trimming were resolved from the DNA. This sample comprises over 110,000 clones, around 73% of them detected only once. 1% to 1.5% of the sample comes from the top ten.

The cohort consisted of approximately 670 healthy bone marrow donors. Cohort members were all nominally healthy when sampled, although unrecorded immune exposures were likely present. The donor tested CMV seronegative, placing the donor among the 300 to 400 seronegative members of the cohort. Every donor gave a peripheral blood sample, and the peripheral blood mononuclear cells from that sample were used for TCR beta sequencing. The Qiagen DNeasy Blood Extraction Kit was used to extract genomic DNA from the blood cell samples. The sample comes from a study of cytomegalovirus exposure and HLA in healthy donors (dated by TCRdb to about 2017). Notes on the research overall: In an earlier analysis of 450 to 750 of the donors, around 290 Gb of sequence data and some 100 million unique TCR beta sequences from 150 million to 200 million T cells were reported. Class I and class II HLA loci were covered by the typing at four-digit resolution. The study was designed to test whether signatures of past pathogen exposure could be identified by cataloging public T cell receptors. An early release covering some 640 HLA-typed donors comprised 250 to 350 gigabases of sequencing data and tens of millions of unique TCR sequences. Among roughly 400 genotyped donors of the cohort, an average of approximately 240,000 unique TCR beta nucleotide sequences was sequenced per donor, of which about 18% were non-productive. An earlier analysis of approximately 640 of the donors applied high-throughput TCR beta sequencing to assess whether each TCR beta V gene segment acted as functional or pseudogenic. Several DR-DQ haplotypes were treated as single units for association and clustering because of strong linkage in the cohort. A separate validation cohort of over a hundred different subjects was used in addition to the 666-subject first cohort. Donor age, sex, ethnicity and CMV serostatus were compiled together with the repertoire data. To study patterns of TCR occurrence, a later analysis re-analyzed previously published TCR beta repertoires from 550 to 800 donors and added high-resolution HLA genotyping. Genome-wide SNP genotypes for about 60% of the roughly 700 donors were used in a later genetic analysis, which treated that subset as a discovery cohort. The number of typed donors differed by locus: about 629-640 for A, B, C, DRB1 and DQB1; about 520 for DQA1; 606 for DPA1; and around 470 for DPB1. Of the roughly 400 genotyped donors, approximately 80% fell in the genetic ancestry cluster associated with self-reported Caucasian donors. The study combined high-throughput TCR immunosequencing, statistical association of individual TCRs with disease status, and machine learning to predict cytomegalovirus infection status. Every discovery cohort repertoire had been produced on one sequencing platform. Using immunosequencing, the study profiled T cell repertoires from some 670 subjects and related those repertoires to cytomegalovirus serostatus. Rather than drawing on any new phenotypic data, the later analysis identified candidate immune exposures from TCR beta sequences and the way those sequences occurred across donors.

Counted from cysteine to phenylalanine, this CDR3 has 15 amino acids. Left in the record is the CDR3 DNA by itself, 45 bases read in frame from the first base. The germline V and J ends show losses of 1 base and 4 bases respectively, and no gene match explains 3 bases of the junction. Per the germline V gene, MGHRA is the CDR1 and YSYEKL is the CDR2. Paper-wide results and their limitations: A further reported finding was that TCR beta sequences accurately predicted the HLA-A and HLA-B alleles for most subjects in the first cohort. In a later genetic analysis, fewer N-insertions in productive TCRs were reported among donors in an Asian-associated ancestry cluster than the roughly 700-donor mean. Some IMGT-functional V segments, including TRBV6-2 and TRBV6-3, could not be distinguished by the 87-base-pair reads and were therefore excluded. For the cohort, immune exposure information was limited to CMV serostatus. While some public TCRs were present in many individuals, most TCR sequences turned up only very rarely across donors. The classifier was reported to diagnose cytomegalovirus status with high specificity and sensitivity in both the original and validation cohorts. A later analysis found that HLA-associated TCR beta chains were more clonally expanded and had lower generation probabilities than equally common non-associated chains. A later analysis reported that several top co-occurrence clusters appeared linked to parvovirus B19, influenza, CMV and Epstein-Barr virus. Strong co-occurrence of HLA alleles, especially DR and DQ, made assigning TCR associations to individual alleles difficult. According to the authors, the approach could potentially be generalized to other disease states and immunological phenotypes. A later genetic analysis associated a missense DCLRE1C variant with V-gene and J-gene trimming of TCR beta chains, and an independent cohort replicated the association. A cluster of highly shared sequence variants was judged likely to represent a technical artifact of the sequencing pipeline. A few of the identified cytomegalovirus-associated TCR beta chains were confirmed in vitro to be specific for cytomegalovirus antigens. In an earlier analysis of approximately 590 of the donors, most TCR beta V segments appeared in productive rearrangements about 87% or about 30% of the time, broadly matching IMGT annotations. This cohort had only TCR beta chains sequenced, and the lack of alpha or paired-chain data limited which features could be detected. The study listed 150 to 200 TCR beta chains as associated with cytomegalovirus. Correlated functional status among segregating V segments might reflect linkage disequilibrium, but an unknown experimental factor could not be ruled out. Specific HLA alleles were associated with roughly 16,000 TCR beta sequences at a false discovery rate of 0.05 in a later analysis. About 17 rarely observed V segments, including chromosome 9 orphons, were excluded from the earlier analysis of approximately 500 of the donors because counts were too low. Because some donors lacked HLA typing at each locus, the association tests relied only on the typed subset. In a later analysis, most CMV-associated TCR beta chains were found to appear HLA-restricted, with HLA associations seemingly driven largely by CMV exposure. In a later analysis, the rate of TCR association differed among HLA loci, with DRB1 alleles having the most associated TCRs and HLA-C alleles having the fewest. Roughly uniform sequencing depth across donors was assumed in presence/absence analyses, although this assumption may not hold.

The specimen sequenced was PBMCs. This TCR came from a woman aged 40 to 50 in good health and CMV-seronegative. The chain is encoded by TRBV4-1 joined to TRBJ1-2; 10 bases in the junction line up with TRBD1. The CDR3 region: CASSQVGQGVYGYTF. The nucleotide sequence reads as follows: TGCGCCAGCAGCCAAGTTGGACAGGGGGTCTATGGCTACACCTTC.